These 22 T cell receptor beta chains were all obtained from the same sample, sequenced in a study of blood T cells in healthy people across ages. It was with a sample-barcoded 5' primer and a J-beta primer mix that a second PCR of roughly 7 to 12 cycles was run. One entry per CDR3 protein, called by TCRdb with MiXCR from the 5' RACE reads. This table has 1.2 million to 1.5 million distinct CDR3 sequences, roughly 40% appearing once. The source material was blood. These receptors were obtained from a young woman in good health.

Regarding this clonotype: Relative to the germline gene, one junction end is altered; a read error may explain this. The chain uses TRBV19 and TRBJ2-3, with 7 positions matching TRBD2. Looked up from germline, CDR1 is LNHDA and CDR2 is SQIVND (reference sequence). The length of the CDR3 is 16 residues. This CDR3 is CASRPRLAEHTDTQYF. The CDR3, as DNA: TGCGCCAGTAGGCCCCGACTAGCAGAACACACAGATACGCAGTATTTT.

This clonotype occurred a few times. The chain carries TRBV6-5 and TRBJ1-2; D remains ambiguous. Trimming stripped 0 bases from V and 8 bases from J, with 7 bases between. CDR3 length: 12 amino acids. CDR1 is MNHEY and CDR2 is SVGAGI in the germline V gene. This CDR3 reads CASSYSRGGYTF. CDR3 DNA sequence: TGTGCCAGCAGTTACTCACGTGGGGGCTACACCTTC.

This chain connects TRBV5-4 to TRBJ1-2; 8 bases agree with TRBD1. CDR3 length equals 17 residues. Looked up from germline, CDR1 is SGHNT and CDR2 is YYREEE (reference sequence). With V trimmed by 3 bases and J by 8 bases, 18 bases remained unmatched. CDR3 sequence: CASSSGGQGIRLGGYTF. DNA for the CDR3: TGTGCCAGCAGCTCGGGAGGACAGGGTATTCGGTTGGGCGGCTACACCTTC.

This clonotype was detected only a few times. This rearrangement joins TRBV24-1 to TRBJ1-5, with 7 positions matching TRBD1. The CDR3 length is 15 residues. J gave up 4 bases and V 4 bases, and 6 bases lay outside the gene matches. Per the germline V gene, CDR1 is KGHDR and CDR2 is SFDVKD. CDR3: CATSEAGQRNQPQHF. The CDR3 coding sequence is TGTGCCACCAGTGAAGCGGGACAGAGAAATCAGCCCCAGCATTTT.

On this clonotype: The junction departs from germline at one end; a sequencing error may be responsible. The chain recombines TRBV2 with TRBJ2-1; possible D gene TRBD2, 6 bases. Germline V gives CDR1 SNHLY, CDR2 FYNNEI. The CDR3 loop spans 14 amino acids. CDR3 sequence reads: CASSSTGRGNGQFF. CDR3 coding DNA: TGTGCCAGCAGTTCAACGGGGCGGGGAAATGGGCAGTTCTTC.

The V and J genes are TRBV7-2 and TRBJ1-5; D is possibly TRBD1 (5 bases). V was shortened by 2 bases and J by 9 bases, with 20 bases between the two germline ends. This CDR3 has 16 amino acids. The V gene's germline CDR1 is SGHTA and CDR2 FQGNSA. The CDR3 nucleotides read TGTGCCAGCAGCTTAAGTCTTGTCAGGGACCCTGTGCCCCAGCATTTT. Amino acids: CASSLSLVRDPVPQHF.

The V and J genes are TRBV4-1 and TRBJ1-2, with a weak D call TRBD1 (5 bases). The V gene's germline CDR1 is MGHRA and CDR2 YSYEKL. V gave up 4 bases and J gave up 5 bases, with 23 bases separating them. The CDR3 sequence is 17 residues long. CDR3 in amino acids: CASSPTFPAGVGYGYTF. In DNA form, the CDR3 reads TGCGCCAGCAGCCCAACGTTCCCCGCGGGGGTAGGGTATGGCTACACCTTC.

This clonotype was seen just once. J is TRBJ2-7 and V is TRBV7-2; the match to TRBD1 covers 8 bases. CDR1 and CDR2 (germline): SGHTA, FQGNSA. The V segment lost 5 bases and the J segment 2 bases; nucleotides outside the gene matches: 14. This CDR3 has 17 amino acids. Here the CDR3 reads CASSPQGVGLLTYEQYF. The DNA of the CDR3 is TGTGCCAGCAGCCCACAGGGGGTGGGACTTCTTACCTACGAGCAGTACTTC.

This clonotype was counted between two and nine times. The V call is TRBV20-1, the J call TRBJ1-5; TRBD1 matches at 8 bases. Germline V CDR1 and CDR2: DFQATT, SNEGSKA (reference sequence). CDR3 size: 16 residues. Losses at the gene ends were 3 bases for V and 6 bases for J; bases not matched to a gene: 13. The CDR3 nucleotides read TGCAGTGCTAGTGAACAAACAGGGGGTTTCGGTCAGCCCCAGCATTTT. Protein sequence: CSASEQTGGFGQPQHF.

This chain connects TRBV9 to TRBJ2-1, with 14 bases lining up with TRBD2. V lost 1 base to trimming and J lost 6 bases; unmatched junction nucleotides: 3. Germline-derived CDR1 and CDR2 are SGDLS and YYNGEE. This CDR3 is built from 16 residues. The CDR3 DNA sequence: TGTGCCAGCAGCGTACGACTAGCGGGGGGGCCCAATGAGCAGTTCTTC. Its protein product is CASSVRLAGGPNEQFF.

The genes are TRBV24-1 and TRBJ2-5, with D unresolved. V was cut by 2 bases and J by 11 bases, with 14 bases left in between. CDR3 length: 13 amino acids. CDR1 and CDR2 (germline): KGHDR, SFDVKD. The CDR3 sequence: CATSDSADNEQYF. The CDR3 nucleotides are TGTGCCACCAGTGATTCGGCTGACAATGAGCAGTACTTC.

CDR3 region: CASSEAGVAGTGELFF. The CDR3 DNA is TGTGCCAGCAGTGAAGCGGGGGTAGCAGGCACCGGGGAGCTGTTTTTT. The chain combines TRBV6-1 with TRBJ2-2; possibly TRBD1 or TRBD2 for D (5 bases each). CDR1 and CDR2 (germline): MNHNS, SASEGT. Trimming pared 0 bases from V and 4 bases from J, leaving 12 bases between. The CDR3 consists of 16 residues.

There are a few counts of this clonotype. The chain uses TRBV6-6 and TRBJ2-7, with D tentatively TRBD2 (6 bases). Germline values: CDR1 MNHNY, CDR2 SVGAGI (reference sequence). This CDR3 is 15 amino acids long. Trimming took off 5 bases at V and 2 bases at J, with 16 bases between the two ends. The CDR3, as DNA: TGTGCCAGCAGTAAAACTAGCATTGGGGCCTACGAGCAGTACTTC. Protein sequence: CASSKTSIGAYEQYF.

This clonotype was seen only a few times. The chain recombines TRBV6-1 with TRBJ2-3; TRBD2 agrees at 14 bases. Germline trimming cut 2 bases from V and 7 bases from J; bases unmatched to any gene: 5. CDR3 length equals 16 residues. Germline V gene data show CDR1 as MNHNS and CDR2 as SASEGT. CDR3 DNA sequence: TGTGCCAGCAGTGAATTGGGGACTAGCGGGAGTTATACGCAGTATTTT. Its protein is CASSELGTSGSYTQYF.

This clonotype was recorded at least ten times. V and J are TRBV29-1 and TRBJ2-7, with D tentatively TRBD1 (6 bases). Germline V lookup: CDR1 SQVTM, CDR2 ANQGSEA. The CDR3 loop spans 13 amino acids. V lost 3 bases to trimming and J lost 4 bases, with 13 bases between them. The CDR3 here is CSVDGAGAYEQYF. In DNA, the CDR3 is TGCAGCGTTGATGGGGCAGGGGCTTACGAGCAGTACTTC.

This clonotype turned up a few times. The chain employs TRBV18 and TRBJ2-1; D is possibly TRBD2 (5 bases). In germline, CDR1 is KGHSH, CDR2 LQKENI. V was shortened by 2 bases and J by 3 bases, with 14 bases between the two germline ends. The CDR3 sequence is 16 residues long. The CDR3 region is CASSPGEGPNYNEQFF. The CDR3 DNA reads TGTGCCAGCTCACCAGGTGAGGGCCCCAACTACAATGAGCAGTTCTTC.

This clonotype was found a few times. The chain employs TRBV28 and TRBJ2-5; D might be TRBD2 (6 bases). Trimming stripped 3 bases from V and 11 bases from J, with 16 bases between. The CDR3 covers 13 residues. Germline V lookup: CDR1 MDHEN, CDR2 SYDVKM. The CDR3 sequence: CASSFSLSGEQYF. The DNA of the CDR3 is TGTGCCAGCAGTTTTTCCCTTTCGGGGGAGCAGTACTTC. Variable domain in full (rest from reference TRBV28 and TRBJ2-5): DVKVTQSSRYLVKRTGEKVFLECVQDMDHENMFWYRQDPGLGLRLIYFSYDVKMKEKGDIPEGYSVSREKKERFSLILESASTNQTSMYLCASSFSLSGEQYFGPGTRLLVL.

The J gene is TRBJ1-1, the V gene TRBV7-9; D might be TRBD1 (5 bases). Germline V gene data show CDR1 as SEHNR and CDR2 as FQNEAQ (reference sequence). The CDR3 covers 14 residues. Between the trimmed V and J ends, which lost 5 bases and 11 bases, there was a span of 21 bases. The CDR3, as DNA: TGTGCCAGCAGCCGTTCGTCGGGGGTGGTTGACGCTTTCTTT. Translated: CASSRSSGVVDAFF. The whole variable domain, filled in from reference TRBV7-9 and TRBJ1-1, reads DTGVSQNPRHKITKRGQNVTFRCDPISEHNRLYWYRQTLGQGPEFLTYFQNEAQLEKSRLLSDRFSAERPKGSFSTLEIQRTEQGDSAMYLCASSRSSGVVDAFFGQGTRLTVV.

This clonotype was seen a few times. This chain joins TRBV6-6 and TRBJ2-5; D ambiguous. V lost 2 bases and J lost 5, with 12 bases in between. The CDR3 is 14 residues long. Germline CDR1 and CDR2: MNHNY and SVGAGI (reference sequence). CDR3 in amino acids: CASSYRESGETQYF. CDR3 in DNA: TGTGCCAGCAGTTACAGAGAGTCTGGGGAGACCCAGTACTTC.

V is TRBV7-8 and J is TRBJ1-2; TRBD1 matches 9 bases. V lost 1 base and J lost 6; bases outside the gene matches: 9. The germline CDR1 and CDR2 sequences are SGHVS and FQNEAQ. This CDR3 comprises 16 residues. CDR3 amino acids: CASSLVMGQGSDGYTF. The CDR3 DNA sequence: TGTGCCAGCAGCTTAGTGATGGGACAGGGAAGCGATGGCTACACCTTC. Using reference TRBV7-8 and TRBJ1-2 for the parts outside the CDR3, the full variable domain is GAGVSQSPRYKVAKRGQDVALRCDPISGHVSLFWYQQALGQGPEFLTYFQNEAQLDKSGLPSDRFFAERPEGSVSTLKIQRTQQEDSAVYLCASSLVMGQGSDGYTFGSGTRLTVV.

The rearrangement links TRBV7-9 to TRBJ2-3; D is possibly TRBD1 or TRBD2 (7 bases each). This CDR3 is 14 amino acids long. Germline CDR1 is SEHNR and CDR2 is FQNEAQ (reference sequence). V was clipped by 0 bases and J by 7 bases, with 11 bases between them. CDR3 region: CASSLAGGGNTQYF. The CDR3 region has the DNA TGTGCCAGCAGCTTAGCGGGAGGGGGCAATACGCAGTATTTT.

This chain connects TRBV20-1 to TRBJ2-7; D gene ambiguous. Germline-derived CDR1 and CDR2 are DFQATT and SNEGSKA (reference sequence). V gave up 2 bases and J gave up 2 bases, with 10 bases separating them. The CDR3 spans 13 residues. The CDR3 sequence: CSARNSVAYEQYF. The DNA for the CDR3 is TGCAGTGCTAGAAACTCTGTGGCCTACGAGCAGTACTTC.